This passage covers 3 T cell receptor beta chains from one sample sequenced in a study of T cells in Graves' hyperthyroidism and ophthalmopathy. The source material, RNA transcripts, was used to amplify TCR beta CDR3 regions. The study used the HTBI primer set for a first-round RT-PCR of the TCR CDR3. MiXCR, applied by TCRdb to the multiplex PCR reads, yields one record per CDR3 protein. The table includes hundreds of thousands of distinct CDR3 sequences, approximately 14% detected once. The source material was blood. The source is a woman under 30 with Graves' hyperthyroidism.

Ten or more counts support this clonotype. This chain links TRBV28 with TRBJ1-1; D not resolved. V was pared by 6 bases and J by 1 base, with 12 bases between. This CDR3 comprises 14 residues. The germline V gene encodes CDR1 MDHEN and CDR2 SYDVKM. The CDR3 region is CASRPEYRNTEAFF. The CDR3 DNA reads TGTGCCAGCAGGCCCGAGTATAGGAACACTGAAGCTTTCTTT.

This clonotype has at least ten counts. The chain recombines TRBV30 with TRBJ2-7; unclear D gene. CDR1 and CDR2 from the germline V gene are GTSNPN and SVGIG (reference sequence). The length of the CDR3 is 11 residues. Trimming shortened V by 2 bases and J by 6 bases, and 8 bases separated the two germline ends. The CDR3 nucleotides are TGTGCCTGGAGTTCGTATCGCGAGCAGTACTTC. Translated: CAWSSYREQYF.

This clonotype was found many times. The genes are TRBV6-1 and TRBJ1-5, with D possibly TRBD1 on 6 matching bases. The V end was cut by 5 bases, the J end by 3 bases, with 14 bases between. Per germline, CDR1 MNHNS and CDR2 SASEGT. This CDR3 comprises 15 residues. The CDR3 coding sequence is TGTGCCAGCAGTCTACCTACAGGGCTCAATCAGCCCCAGCATTTT. Its protein is CASSLPTGLNQPQHF.